Listed here are 32 T cell receptor beta chains from one sample, sequenced in a study of shared clonotypes between healthy human individuals. Repertoires were generated with immunoSEQ multiplex PCR, while TCRdb's copy carries only in-frame clones and drops some. The profile shows roughly 1,500,000 clones, 98% of them singletons. Specimen: naive CD4+ T cells sorted from blood. As to subset: CD45RA+ positively selected. The receptors stem from a man under 40 in good health.

This clone was detected only once. The CDR3, as DNA: TGTGCCAGCAGCAAATTCAAGTTAGCGGGAAAGCAGTTCTTC. Translation: CASSKFKLAGKQFF. The gene calls are TRBV21-1 and TRBJ2-1; the DNA was not compared with TRBD2, the D call given in the table. TRBV21-1 is designated a pseudogene. The CDR3 length is 14 residues.

This chain links TRBV4-3 with TRBJ2-1, with 11 bases fitting TRBD2. The CDR3 has 15 amino acids. In germline, CDR1 is LGHNA, CDR2 YSLEER. V lost 0 bases, J lost 9 bases, and 4 bases stayed unmatched. The CDR3 nucleotides are TGCGCCAGCAGCCAAGAGGGGGGACTAGCGGCTGAGCAGTTCTTC. This sequence encodes CASSQEGGLAAEQFF.

V gene TRBV5-1 combines with J gene TRBJ2-2, with 10 bases fitting TRBD2. V lost 0 bases, J lost 7 bases, and 12 bases stayed unmatched. Germline V gene lookup returns CDR1 SGHRS and CDR2 YFSETQ. The CDR3 sequence is 18 residues long. The CDR3 DNA sequence: TGCGCCAGCAGCTTGGATGGCACTAGCGGGAACGCGATCGGGGAGCTGTTTTTT. It translates to CASSLDGTSGNAIGELFF.

The genes are TRBV18 and TRBJ1-1; no clear D gene. The V gene's germline CDR1 is KGHSH and CDR2 LQKENI. The CDR3 sequence is 16 residues long. The V gene lost 1 base and the J gene lost 8 bases, with 20 bases spanning the gap. CDR3 in amino acids: CASSPLARPSGLEAFF. CDR3 sequence (DNA): TGTGCCAGCTCACCACTAGCGAGACCCAGTGGCTTGGAAGCTTTCTTT.

This clone has a single count. This chain connects TRBV7-7 to TRBJ2-7; 7 bases are a match to TRBD1. The CDR3 is 15 residues long. With V trimmed by 1 base and J by 2 bases, 5 bases remained unmatched. Germline values: CDR1 SSHAT, CDR2 FNYEAQ (reference sequence). The CDR3 coding sequence is TGTGCCAGCAGCTTAGGTACAGGGGTAACCTACGAGCAGTACTTC. The encoded protein is CASSLGTGVTYEQYF. Full variable domain (rest looked up from reference TRBV7-7 and TRBJ2-7): GAGVSQSPRYKVTKRGQDVTLRCDPISSHATLYWYQQALGQGPEFLTYFNYEAQPDKSGLPSDRFSAERPEGSISTLTIQRTEQRDSAMYRCASSLGTGVTYEQYFGPGTRLTVT.

The chain joins TRBV5-4 to TRBJ1-5, with TRBD1 as a possible D gene (5 bases). Germline assignment: CDR1 SGHNT and CDR2 YYREEE (reference sequence). This CDR3 has 15 amino acids. With 0 bases removed from V and 6 bases from J, the gap between germline ends came to 13 bases. The CDR3 loop reads CASSLDASGSQPQHF. Written as DNA, the CDR3 is TGTGCCAGCAGCTTGGATGCATCAGGGTCTCAGCCCCAGCATTTT.

The CDR3, as DNA: TGTGCCAGCAGTTTTAGCGGGAGGGAGGGGGAGACCCAGTACTTC. The encoded protein is CASSFSGREGETQYF. The chain is built from TRBV27 and TRBJ2-5; 11 bases fit TRBD2. Trimming took 3 bases from V and 5 from J; bases not matched to a gene: 5. The CDR3 is made up of 15 amino acids. Germline V CDR1 and CDR2: MNHEY, SMNVEV (reference sequence).

The V gene is TRBV30, the J gene TRBJ2-1; D not certain. CDR3 size: 13 residues. Trimming shortened V by 0 bases and J by 6 bases, and 9 bases separated the two germline ends. The germline V gene encodes CDR1 GTSNPN and CDR2 SVGIG (reference sequence). The CDR3 DNA sequence: TGTGCCTGGAGTGTACAATCTGGCAATGAGCAGTTCTTC. Its translation: CAWSVQSGNEQFF.

This clone occurred once. The chain employs TRBV5-4 and TRBJ2-1; TRBD2 agrees at 8 bases. J was trimmed by 7 bases and V by 0 bases; bases with no gene match: 6. The CDR3 covers 15 residues. The germline CDR1 and CDR2 sequences are SGHNT and YYREEE (reference sequence). CDR3 residues: CASSLGRGGLNEQFF. The CDR3 DNA reads as TGTGCCAGCAGCTTGGGCCGGGGGGGCCTAAATGAGCAGTTCTTC.

J is TRBJ2-3 and V is TRBV19; D might be TRBD1 (5 bases). The germline V and J ends were trimmed by 4 bases and 4 bases, with 9 bases remaining between them. Germline V CDR1 and CDR2: LNHDA, SQIVND (reference sequence). CDR3 length: 13 residues. CDR3 coding DNA: TGTGCCAGTAGTACATACAGGTCAGATACGCAGTATTTT. It is translated as CASSTYRSDTQYF.

Remarks on this clone: Other DNA sequences of this sample code for an identical CDR3. The V call is TRBV18, the J call TRBJ2-7; D may be TRBD1 (5 bases). The V gene's germline CDR1 is KGHSH and CDR2 LQKENI. The CDR3 is 13 residues long. Between the trimmed V and J ends, which lost 4 bases and 2 bases, there was a span of 9 bases. This CDR3 reads CASSLAGTYEQYF. As DNA, the CDR3 is TGTGCCAGCTCACTGGCAGGGACCTACGAGCAGTACTTC.

This clone has only one observation. The chain carries TRBV28 and TRBJ2-1; 7 bases are a match to TRBD1. V was clipped by 1 base and J by 3 bases; unmatched bases: 3. The CDR3 contains 15 residues. Germline-derived CDR1 and CDR2 are MDHEN and SYDVKM. CDR3 coding DNA: TGTGCCAGCAGTTTATTGGGGGACAGCTACAATGAGCAGTTCTTC. Its protein is CASSLLGDSYNEQFF.

V and J are TRBV2 and TRBJ2-3, with a possible D match to TRBD2 (6 bases). The CDR3 covers 11 residues. Deletions cut 7 bases from V and 8 bases from J, with 10 bases between. CDR1 and CDR2 (germline): SNHLY, FYNNEI. The CDR3 DNA sequence: TGTGCCAGCACCACCGGGGGTACGCAGTATTTT. Its protein is CASTTGGTQYF.

The CDR3 sequence is CASSLGGPVTNEQFF. In nucleotides, the CDR3 is TGTGCCAGCAGCTTAGGCGGTCCCGTTACCAATGAGCAGTTCTTC. The chain combines TRBV11-3 with TRBJ2-1; D unresolved. Trimming removed 1 base at V and 6 bases at J, with 13 bases between. The CDR3 contains 15 residues. Looked up from germline, CDR1 is SGHNT and CDR2 is YENEEA.

This clone showed up just once. The genes are TRBV6-5 and TRBJ2-7; D uncertain. The germline V gene encodes CDR1 MNHEY and CDR2 SVGAGI. This CDR3 spans 13 amino acids. V lost 2 bases to trimming and J lost 5 bases, with 10 bases between them. CDR3 loop: CASSYGLPNEQYF. The CDR3 nucleotides are TGTGCCAGCAGTTACGGTCTCCCTAACGAGCAGTACTTC.

The rearrangement links TRBV2 to TRBJ2-7; 8 bases are a match to TRBD1. The CDR3 totals 14 residues. V lost 9 bases to trimming and J lost 4 bases; unmatched junction nucleotides: 11. The germline CDR1 and CDR2 sequences are SNHLY and FYNNEI. This CDR3 is CASSGQGRGYEQYF. CDR3 coding DNA: TGTGCCAGTTCCGGACAGGGCAGGGGTTACGAGCAGTACTTC.

This clone came up a few times. The chain carries TRBV5-1 and TRBJ2-5, with D perhaps given as TRBD1 or TRBD2 (7 bases each). Germline V gene sequence: CDR1 SGHRS, CDR2 YFSETQ. With 0 bases removed from V and 5 bases from J, the gap between germline ends came to 14 bases. The CDR3 has 15 amino acids. The CDR3 DNA sequence: TGCGCCAGCAGCTTGGCCGACAGGGAGGGCGAGACCCAGTACTTC. Translation gives CASSLADREGETQYF.

This chain links TRBV11-2 with TRBJ2-7; D uncertain. Per germline, CDR1 SGHAT and CDR2 FQNNGV. V was trimmed by 5 bases and J by 7 bases, leaving 21 bases between them. CDR3 size: 15 residues. As DNA, the CDR3 is TGTGCCAGCAGCCTAGGCAGAGCACGGGCTGGGGAGCAGTACTTC. Residues: CASSLGRARAGEQYF.

This chain joins TRBV21-1 and TRBJ2-4; the listed D gene, TRBD2, was not tested against the DNA. TRBV21-1 is a pseudogene locus. The CDR3 extends over 19 amino acids. The CDR3 DNA reads TGTGCCAGCAGCCTCCCGTCCCAGGGCGGCTTAGCTGATGGAGGGATTCAGTACTTC. Its protein is CASSLPSQGGLADGGIQYF.

The CDR3 sequence: CAISTVGQGRNTIYF. The CDR3 region has the DNA TGTGCCATCAGTACCGTAGGACAGGGACGAAACACCATATATTTT. This chain links TRBV10-3 with TRBJ1-3; 8 bases are shared with TRBD1. The V gene's germline CDR1 is ENHRY and CDR2 SYGVKD. The CDR3 is made up of 15 amino acids. Germline trimming cut 5 bases from V and 5 bases from J; bases unmatched to any gene: 8.

The chain carries TRBV5-1 and TRBJ2-1; 9 bases fit TRBD1. Losses at the gene ends were 6 bases for V and 3 bases for J; bases not matched to a gene: 13. The CDR3 is 17 amino acids. From germline, CDR1 is SGHRS and CDR2 YFSETQ. CDR3 residues: CASMGQGQVIRYNEQFF. As DNA, the CDR3 is TGCGCCAGCATGGGACAGGGCCAGGTAATCCGCTACAATGAGCAGTTCTTC. The variable domain in full, completed from reference TRBV5-1 and TRBJ2-1, reads KAGVTQTPRYLIKTRGQQVTLSCSPISGHRSVSWYQQTPGQGLQFLFEYFSETQRNKGNFPGRFSGRQFSNSRSEMNVSTLELGDSALYLCASMGQGQVIRYNEQFFGPGTRLTVL.

The chain is built from TRBV9 and TRBJ2-1; 7 positions match TRBD2. V shed 0 bases, J shed 3 bases, and the junction held 3 bases outside the gene matches. This CDR3 is 15 amino acids long. The germline gives CDR1 SGDLS, CDR2 YYNGEE. This CDR3 reads CASSVGEGLYNEQFF. DNA of the CDR3: TGTGCCAGCAGCGTAGGGGAGGGCCTCTACAATGAGCAGTTCTTC.

V gene TRBV6-5 combines with J gene TRBJ2-7, with D tentatively TRBD1 (6 bases). The V end lost 0 bases, the J end lost 7 bases, and 16 bases lay between the germline ends. Germline V gene sequence: CDR1 MNHEY, CDR2 SVGAGI. The CDR3 contains 15 residues. The CDR3 DNA reads TGTGCCAGCAGTTACTCCGGGACAAGGGGTCCTGAGCAGTACTTC. Amino acid sequence: CASSYSGTRGPEQYF.

The chain employs TRBV5-5 and TRBJ1-1; D unresolved. The ends were cut back, 1 base at V and 3 bases at J, with 7 bases in the middle. Germline V CDR1 and CDR2: SGHKS, YYEKEE (reference sequence). CDR3 size: 13 residues. The CDR3 bases are TGTGCCAGCAGCTTGAATCCCCACACTGAAGCTTTCTTT. It translates to CASSLNPHTEAFF.

The chain carries TRBV5-1 and TRBJ2-3, with 7 positions matching TRBD2. V shed 6 bases, J shed 6 bases, and the junction held 13 bases outside the gene matches. Germline-derived CDR1 and CDR2 are SGHRS and YFSETQ. The CDR3 loop spans 15 amino acids. The CDR3 region has the DNA TGCGCCAGCACCCCCGGCGGGGGTTCAGCCGATACGCAGTATTTT. Translating gives CASTPGGGSADTQYF.

V is TRBV4-1 and J is TRBJ2-7; a weak D match, TRBD1 (6 bases). Germline-derived CDR1 and CDR2 are MGHRA and YSYEKL. The CDR3 contains 16 residues. V lost 1 base to trimming and J lost 3 bases, with 16 bases between them. The CDR3 region has the DNA TGCGCCAGCAGCCAAGGCAGCACAGGGACCTACTACGAGCAGTACTTC. The encoded protein is CASSQGSTGTYYEQYF.

V and J are TRBV7-2 and TRBJ2-3, with a weak D call TRBD1 (6 bases). V dropped 2 bases and J dropped 2 bases, with 17 bases sitting between them. CDR3 length equals 17 residues. Germline CDR1 SGHTA, CDR2 FQGNSA. The CDR3 coding sequence is TGTGCCAGCAGCTTAAACTTCTGGGGGCTTTCCACAGATACGCAGTATTTT. Its translation is CASSLNFWGLSTDTQYF. Variable domain in full (rest from reference TRBV7-2 and TRBJ2-3): GAGVSQSPSNKVTEKGKDVELRCDPISGHTALYWYRQSLGQGLEFLIYFQGNSAPDKSGLPSDRFSAERTGGSVSTLTIQRTQQEDSAVYLCASSLNFWGLSTDTQYFGPGTRLTVL.

The chain has TRBV5-4 and TRBJ2-3, with D uncertain. V was trimmed by 0 bases and J by 2 bases, leaving 7 bases between them. Germline CDR1 reads SGHNT; CDR2 reads YYREEE (reference sequence). The CDR3 loop spans 14 amino acids. In DNA, the CDR3 is TGTGCCAGCAGCTTGGCGCAGACCACAGATACGCAGTATTTT. Its translation: CASSLAQTTDTQYF.

This chain links TRBV2 with TRBJ1-2; 10 bases agree with TRBD1. Looked up from germline, CDR1 is SNHLY and CDR2 is FYNNEI. This CDR3 has 14 residues. The V segment lost 10 bases and the J segment 2 bases; nucleotides outside the gene matches: 7. CDR3 nucleotides: TGTGCCATGGGACAGGGGATTGTGAACTATGGCTACACCTTC. It encodes CAMGQGIVNYGYTF.

The chain links TRBV5-3 to TRBJ1-5; TRBD1 aligns across 8 bases. TRBV5-3 is assigned to the ORF class and has an uncertain function. With 3 bases clipped from V and 4 bases from J, the junction kept 6 bases outside the gene matches. The CDR3 totals 15 residues. CDR3 region: CARSSRDRGNQPQHF. The CDR3, as DNA: TGTGCCAGAAGCTCCCGAGACAGGGGTAATCAGCCCCAGCATTTT.

The chain joins TRBV5-1 to TRBJ2-5; D gene ambiguous. Looked up from germline, CDR1 is SGHRS and CDR2 is YFSETQ. V gave up 1 base and J gave up 3 bases, with 10 bases separating them. The CDR3 is 14 residues long. In DNA, the CDR3 is TGCGCCAGCAGCTTGAGTCTCGGAGAAGAGACCCAGTACTTC. It encodes CASSLSLGEETQYF.

This chain joins TRBV18 and TRBJ2-7; D could derive from TRBD1 or TRBD2 (5 bases each). The V end lost 2 bases, the J end lost 5 bases, and 16 bases lay between the germline ends. There are 15 residues in the CDR3. Looked up from germline, CDR1 is KGHSH and CDR2 is LQKENI. The CDR3 sequence: CASSPFPGTVHEQYF. In DNA, the CDR3 is TGTGCCAGCTCACCATTTCCCGGGACCGTCCACGAGCAGTACTTC. The complete variable domain, with remaining parts taken from reference TRBV18 and TRBJ2-7, reads NAGVMQNPRHLVRRRGQEARLRCSPMKGHSHVYWYRQLPEEGLKFMVYLQKENIIDESGMPKERFSAEFPKEGPSILRIQQVVRGDSAAYFCASSPFPGTVHEQYFGPGTRLTVT.